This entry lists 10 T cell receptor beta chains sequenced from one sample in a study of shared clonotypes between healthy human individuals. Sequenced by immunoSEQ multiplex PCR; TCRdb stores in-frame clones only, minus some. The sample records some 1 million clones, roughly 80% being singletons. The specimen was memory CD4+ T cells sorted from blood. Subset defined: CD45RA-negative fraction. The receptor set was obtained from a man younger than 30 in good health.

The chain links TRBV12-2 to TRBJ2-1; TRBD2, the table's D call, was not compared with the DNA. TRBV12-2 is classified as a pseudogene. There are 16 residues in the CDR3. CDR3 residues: CASRLIAGVGNNEQFF. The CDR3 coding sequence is TGTGCAAGTCGCTTAATCGCGGGGGTCGGTAACAATGAGCAGTTCTTC.

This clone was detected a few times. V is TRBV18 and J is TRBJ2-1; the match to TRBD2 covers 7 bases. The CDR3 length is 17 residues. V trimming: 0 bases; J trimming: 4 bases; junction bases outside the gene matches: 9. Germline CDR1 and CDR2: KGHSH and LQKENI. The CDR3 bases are TGTGCCAGCTCACCACCGGCTAGCGGACTTATATACAATGAGCAGTTCTTC. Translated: CASSPPASGLIYNEQFF.

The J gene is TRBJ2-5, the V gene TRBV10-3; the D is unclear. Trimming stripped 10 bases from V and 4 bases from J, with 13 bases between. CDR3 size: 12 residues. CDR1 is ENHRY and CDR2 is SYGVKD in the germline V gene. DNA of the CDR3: TGTGCCACCACTGGGGTTGGAGAGACCCAGTACTTC. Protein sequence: CATTGVGETQYF.

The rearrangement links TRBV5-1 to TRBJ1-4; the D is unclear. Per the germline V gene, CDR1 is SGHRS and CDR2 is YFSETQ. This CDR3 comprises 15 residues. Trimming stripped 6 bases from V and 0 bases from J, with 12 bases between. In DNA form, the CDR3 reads TGCGCCAGCACCCCTGCTCCGGCAACTAATGAAAAACTGTTTTTT. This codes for CASTPAPATNEKLFF.

CDR3 amino acids: CASSEWGQGTNRNSPLHF. CDR3 coding DNA: TGCGCCAGCAGTGAGTGGGGACAGGGGACGAACCGTAATTCACCCCTCCACTTT. The chain recombines TRBV10-2 with TRBJ1-6; 10 positions agree with TRBD1. The CDR3 contains 18 residues. Germline V CDR1 and CDR2: WSHSY, SAAADI. V dropped 1 base and J dropped 6; count of bases not matched to a gene: 9.

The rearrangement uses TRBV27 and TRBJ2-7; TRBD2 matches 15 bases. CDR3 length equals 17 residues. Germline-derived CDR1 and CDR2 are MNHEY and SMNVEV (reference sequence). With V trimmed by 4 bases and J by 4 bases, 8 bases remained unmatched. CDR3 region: CASSYRGLAGGPYEQYF. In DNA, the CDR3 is TGTGCCAGCAGTTATCGAGGACTAGCGGGGGGGCCATACGAGCAGTACTTC.

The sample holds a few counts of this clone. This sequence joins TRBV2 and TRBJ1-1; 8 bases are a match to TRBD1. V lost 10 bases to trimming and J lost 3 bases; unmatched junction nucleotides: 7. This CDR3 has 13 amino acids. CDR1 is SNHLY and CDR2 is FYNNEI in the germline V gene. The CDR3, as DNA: TGTGCCAACAGACAGGGGTGGGACACTGAAGCTTTCTTT. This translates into CANRQGWDTEAFF. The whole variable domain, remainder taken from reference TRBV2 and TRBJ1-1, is EPEVTQTPSHQVTQMGQEVILRCVPISNHLYFYWYRQILGQKVEFLVSFYNNEISEKSEIFDDQFSVERPDGSNFTLKIRSTKLEDSAMYFCANRQGWDTEAFFGQGTRLTVV.

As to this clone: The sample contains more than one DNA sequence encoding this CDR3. CDR3 amino acids: CASSLLQANQPQHF. The DNA of the CDR3 is TGTGCCAGCAGTTTACTACAGGCTAATCAGCCCCAGCATTTT. This chain joins TRBV28 and TRBJ1-5, with TRBD1 as a possible D gene (5 bases). Trimming removed 2 bases from V and 4 bases from J, with 9 bases in between. Germline V gives CDR1 MDHEN, CDR2 SYDVKM. The CDR3 is 14 residues long.

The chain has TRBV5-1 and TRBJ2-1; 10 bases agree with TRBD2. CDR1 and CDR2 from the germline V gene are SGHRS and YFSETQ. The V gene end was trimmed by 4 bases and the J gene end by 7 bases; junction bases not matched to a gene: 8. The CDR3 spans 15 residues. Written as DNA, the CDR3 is TGCGCCAGCAGCCGCCTAGCGGGAGTAGTTAATGAGCAGTTCTTC. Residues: CASSRLAGVVNEQFF.

CDR3 loop: CSVAVSAGYEQFF. The DNA for the CDR3 is TGCAGCGTTGCCGTATCGGCGGGGTATGAGCAGTTCTTC. The gene calls are TRBV29-1 and TRBJ2-1; D is possibly TRBD2 (6 bases). The CDR3 sequence is 13 residues long. The V gene lost 4 bases and the J gene lost 8 bases, with 15 bases spanning the gap. In germline, CDR1 is SQVTM, CDR2 ANQGSEA.